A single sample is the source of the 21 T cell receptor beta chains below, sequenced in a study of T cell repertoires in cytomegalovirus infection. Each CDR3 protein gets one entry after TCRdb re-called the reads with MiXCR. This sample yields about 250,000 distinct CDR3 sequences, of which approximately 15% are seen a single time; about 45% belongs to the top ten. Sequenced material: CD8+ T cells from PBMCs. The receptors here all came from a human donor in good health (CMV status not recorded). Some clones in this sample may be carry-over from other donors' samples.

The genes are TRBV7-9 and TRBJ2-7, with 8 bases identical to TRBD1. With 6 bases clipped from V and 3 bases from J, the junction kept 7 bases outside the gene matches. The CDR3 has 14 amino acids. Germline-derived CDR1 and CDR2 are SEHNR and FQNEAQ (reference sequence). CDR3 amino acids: CASRPIGQGYEQYF. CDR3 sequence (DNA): TGTGCCAGCAGACCCATCGGACAGGGCTACGAGCAGTACTTC.

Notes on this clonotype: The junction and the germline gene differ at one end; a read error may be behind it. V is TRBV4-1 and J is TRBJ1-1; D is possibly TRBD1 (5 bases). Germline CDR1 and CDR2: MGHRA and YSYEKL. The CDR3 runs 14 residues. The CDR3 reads CVSSQGLGATEAFF. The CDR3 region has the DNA TGTGTCAGCAGCCAAGGCCTCGGGGCCACTGAAGCTTTCTTT.

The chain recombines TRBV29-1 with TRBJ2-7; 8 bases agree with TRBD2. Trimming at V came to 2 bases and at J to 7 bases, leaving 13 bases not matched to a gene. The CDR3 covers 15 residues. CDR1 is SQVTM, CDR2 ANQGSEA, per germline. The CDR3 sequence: CSVELVRGAEGEQYF. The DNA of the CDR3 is TGCAGCGTTGAATTGGTGCGGGGGGCCGAGGGGGAGCAGTACTTC.

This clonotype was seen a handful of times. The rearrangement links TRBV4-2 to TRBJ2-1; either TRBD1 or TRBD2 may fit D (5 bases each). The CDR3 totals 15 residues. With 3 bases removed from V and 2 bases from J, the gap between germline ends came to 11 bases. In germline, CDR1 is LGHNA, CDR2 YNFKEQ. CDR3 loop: CASSHRDGTYNEQFF. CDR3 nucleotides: TGTGCCAGCAGCCATAGGGACGGAACCTACAATGAGCAGTTCTTC.

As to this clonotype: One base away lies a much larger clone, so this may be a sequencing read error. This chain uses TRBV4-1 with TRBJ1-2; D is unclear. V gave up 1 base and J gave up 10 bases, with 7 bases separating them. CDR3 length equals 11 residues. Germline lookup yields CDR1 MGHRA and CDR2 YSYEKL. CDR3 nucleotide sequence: TGCGCCAGCAGCCAAGGACGGGACTACACCTTC. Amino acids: CASSQGRDYTF.

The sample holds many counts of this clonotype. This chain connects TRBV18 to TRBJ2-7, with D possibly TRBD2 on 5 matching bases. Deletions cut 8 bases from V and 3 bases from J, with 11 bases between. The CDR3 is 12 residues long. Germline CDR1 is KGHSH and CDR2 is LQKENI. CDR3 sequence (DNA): TGTGCCAGCAGCCCTGAGGGCTACGAGCAGTACTTC. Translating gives CASSPEGYEQYF.

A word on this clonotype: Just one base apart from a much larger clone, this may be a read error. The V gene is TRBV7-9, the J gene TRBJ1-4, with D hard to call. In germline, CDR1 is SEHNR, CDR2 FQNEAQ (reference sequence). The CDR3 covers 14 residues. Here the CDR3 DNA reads TGTGCCTGCAGCTTGAGTGTGGGGTTCGAAAAACTGTTTTTT. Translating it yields CACSLSVGFEKLFF. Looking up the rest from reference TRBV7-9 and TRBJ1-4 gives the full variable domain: DTGVSQNPRHKITKRGQNVTFRCDPISEHNRLYWYRQTLGQGPEFLTYFQNEAQLEKSRLLSDRFSAERPKGSFSTLEIQRTEQGDSAMYLCACSLSVGFEKLFFGSGTQLSVL.

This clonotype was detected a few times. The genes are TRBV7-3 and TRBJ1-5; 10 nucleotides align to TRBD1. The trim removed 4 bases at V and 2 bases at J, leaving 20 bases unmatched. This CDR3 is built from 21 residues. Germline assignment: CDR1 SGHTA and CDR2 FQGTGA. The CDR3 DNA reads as TGTGCCAGCAGCTATGGGGGAGGGGACAGGGGCGCCTGTTGTTGCAATCAGCCCCAGCATTTT. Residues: CASSYGGGDRGACCCNQPQHF.

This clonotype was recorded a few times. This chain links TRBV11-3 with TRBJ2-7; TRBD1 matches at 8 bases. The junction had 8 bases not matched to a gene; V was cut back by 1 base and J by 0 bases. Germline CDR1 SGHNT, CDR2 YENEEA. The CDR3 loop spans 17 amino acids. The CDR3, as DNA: TGTGCCAGCAGCTTAGCTACGACAGGGGTGGGCTCCTACGAGCAGTACTTC. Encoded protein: CASSLATTGVGSYEQYF.

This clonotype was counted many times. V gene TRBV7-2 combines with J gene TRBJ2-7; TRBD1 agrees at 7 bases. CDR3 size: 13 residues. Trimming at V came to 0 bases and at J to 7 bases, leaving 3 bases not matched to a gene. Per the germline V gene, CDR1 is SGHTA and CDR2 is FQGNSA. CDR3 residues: CASSLAGGEEQYF. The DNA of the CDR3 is TGTGCCAGCAGCTTAGCAGGGGGCGAGGAGCAGTACTTC. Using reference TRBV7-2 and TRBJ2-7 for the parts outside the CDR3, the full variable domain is GAGVSQSPSNKVTEKGKDVELRCDPISGHTALYWYRQSLGQGLEFLIYFQGNSAPDKSGLPSDRFSAERTGGSVSTLTIQRTQQEDSAVYLCASSLAGGEEQYFGPGTRLTVT.

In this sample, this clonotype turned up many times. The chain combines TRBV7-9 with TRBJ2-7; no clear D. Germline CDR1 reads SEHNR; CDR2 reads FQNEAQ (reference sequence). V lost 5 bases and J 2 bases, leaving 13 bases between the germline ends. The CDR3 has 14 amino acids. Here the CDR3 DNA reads TGTGCCAGCAGCGTCGAGCCACCAACCTACGAGCAGTACTTC. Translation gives CASSVEPPTYEQYF.

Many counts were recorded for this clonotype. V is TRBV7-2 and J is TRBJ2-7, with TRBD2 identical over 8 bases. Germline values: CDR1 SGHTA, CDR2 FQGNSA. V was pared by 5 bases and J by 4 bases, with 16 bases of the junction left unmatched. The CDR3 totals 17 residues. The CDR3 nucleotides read TGTGCCAGCAGCCGTCTTCAATATAGCGGGGTTACGTACGAGCAGTACTTC. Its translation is CASSRLQYSGVTYEQYF.

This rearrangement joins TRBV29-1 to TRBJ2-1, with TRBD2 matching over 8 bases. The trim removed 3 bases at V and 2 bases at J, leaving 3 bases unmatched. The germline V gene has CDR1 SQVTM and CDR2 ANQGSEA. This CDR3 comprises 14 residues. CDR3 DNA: TGCAGCGTTGAGGGACTAGAAGCCTACAATGAGCAGTTCTTC. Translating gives CSVEGLEAYNEQFF.

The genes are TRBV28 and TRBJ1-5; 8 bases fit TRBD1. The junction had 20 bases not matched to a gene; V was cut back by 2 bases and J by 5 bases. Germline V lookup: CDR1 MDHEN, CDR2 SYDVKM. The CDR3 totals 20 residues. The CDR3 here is CASSLPTSGGEWVSDQPQHF. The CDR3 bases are TGTGCCAGCAGTTTACCCACCTCAGGGGGCGAATGGGTTTCGGATCAGCCCCAGCATTTT. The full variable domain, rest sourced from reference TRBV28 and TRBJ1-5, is DVKVTQSSRYLVKRTGEKVFLECVQDMDHENMFWYRQDPGLGLRLIYFSYDVKMKEKGDIPEGYSVSREKKERFSLILESASTNQTSMYLCASSLPTSGGEWVSDQPQHFGDGTRLSIL.

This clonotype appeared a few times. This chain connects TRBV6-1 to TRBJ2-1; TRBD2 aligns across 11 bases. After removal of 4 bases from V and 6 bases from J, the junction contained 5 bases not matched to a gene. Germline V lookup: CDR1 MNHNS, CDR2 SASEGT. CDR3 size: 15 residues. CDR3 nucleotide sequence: TGTGCCAGCAGTGCGGGACTAGCGGCTTTCAATGAGCAGTTCTTC. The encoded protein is CASSAGLAAFNEQFF.

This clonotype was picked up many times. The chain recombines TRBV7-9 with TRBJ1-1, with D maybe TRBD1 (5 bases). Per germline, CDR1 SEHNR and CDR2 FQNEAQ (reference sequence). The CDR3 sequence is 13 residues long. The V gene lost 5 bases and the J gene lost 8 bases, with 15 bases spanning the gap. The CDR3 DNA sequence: TGTGCCAGCAGCCCGGGACCCTCTTTAGAAGCTTTCTTT. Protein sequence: CASSPGPSLEAFF.

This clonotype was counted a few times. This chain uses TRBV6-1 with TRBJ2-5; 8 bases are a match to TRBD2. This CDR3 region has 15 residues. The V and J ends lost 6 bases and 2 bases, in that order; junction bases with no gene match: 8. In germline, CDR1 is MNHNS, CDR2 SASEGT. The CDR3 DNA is TGTGCCAGCAGCGAGCGGGGGCTACCACAAGAGACCCAGTACTTC. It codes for CASSERGLPQETQYF.

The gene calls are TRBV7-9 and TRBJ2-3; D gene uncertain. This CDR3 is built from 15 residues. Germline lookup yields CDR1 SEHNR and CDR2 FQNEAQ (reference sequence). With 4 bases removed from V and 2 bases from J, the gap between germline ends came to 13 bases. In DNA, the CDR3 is TGTGCCAGCAGCTCGCACATCGGTCTCACAGATACGCAGTATTTT. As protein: CASSSHIGLTDTQYF.

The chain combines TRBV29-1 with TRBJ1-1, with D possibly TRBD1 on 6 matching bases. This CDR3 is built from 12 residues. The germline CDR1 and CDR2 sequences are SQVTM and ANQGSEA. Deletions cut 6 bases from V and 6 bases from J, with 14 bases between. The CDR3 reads CSVRRGRPEAFF. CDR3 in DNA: TGCAGCGTCCGCAGGGGAAGACCTGAAGCTTTCTTT.

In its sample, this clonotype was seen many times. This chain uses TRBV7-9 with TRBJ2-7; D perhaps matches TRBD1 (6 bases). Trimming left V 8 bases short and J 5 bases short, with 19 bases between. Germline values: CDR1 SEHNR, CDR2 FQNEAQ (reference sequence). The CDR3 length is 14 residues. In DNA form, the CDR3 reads TGTGCCAGCGGGCCTTGGGACACTAACCACGAGCAGTACTTC. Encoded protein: CASGPWDTNHEQYF.

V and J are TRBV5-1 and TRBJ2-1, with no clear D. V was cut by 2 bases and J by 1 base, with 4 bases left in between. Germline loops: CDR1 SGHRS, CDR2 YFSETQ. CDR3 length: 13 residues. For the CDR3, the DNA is TGCGCCAGCAGCTTCAGGTCCTACAATGAGCAGTTCTTC. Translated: CASSFRSYNEQFF. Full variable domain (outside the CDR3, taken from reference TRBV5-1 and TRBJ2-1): KAGVTQTPRYLIKTRGQQVTLSCSPISGHRSVSWYQQTPGQGLQFLFEYFSETQRNKGNFPGRFSGRQFSNSRSEMNVSTLELGDSALYLCASSFRSYNEQFFGPGTRLTVL.